The following is a TCR beta chain sequence with its context. Its recognized antigen is unknown. It has no much larger one-base neighbor in the sample; base qualities were not kept. From the cysteine up to the phenylalanine, the CDR3 has a length of 17 residues. Left in the record is the CDR3 DNA by itself, 51 bases read in frame from the first base. The germline V gene sets CDR1 to SGHDN and CDR2 to FVKESK. V and J are truncated by 2 bases and 2 bases respectively, leaving an intervening sequence of 18 bases. This sample is drawn from a study of OX40 agonist ivuxolimab in advanced cancers. A note on the overall study: The costimulatory receptor OX40 (CD134) was targeted by ivuxolimab, a fully human IgG2 agonistic monoclonal antibody. Patients were allowed to have had prior anti-PD-1, anti-PD-L1 or anti-CTLA-4 therapy, and 40% to 45% of the dose-escalation patients had been treated with checkpoint inhibitors. The paper covers the monotherapy dose-escalation part of the phase I ivuxolimab trial, which included N ≈ 50 patients. Intravenous ivuxolimab was administered to patients every 2 weeks at six dose levels: 0.01, 0.1, 0.3, 1.5, 3 and 10 mg/kg. Peripheral TCRbeta sequencing aimed to test whether ivuxolimab altered TCR sequence diversity and caused clonal T-cell expansion. The dose-escalation cohort was around 84% male with a mean age of 60 years, ranging from roughly 20 to 80. Among the roughly 50 dose-escalation patients, some 19 had hepatocellular carcinoma, 15 or so melanoma, 9 renal cell carcinoma and 9 head and neck cancer. Partial responses occurred in three dose-escalation patients, of whom one had hepatocellular carcinoma and two had cutaneous melanoma. The full study reports these points: At doses from 0.1 to 3.0 mg/kg, clonal expansion was seen in both CD4+ and CD8+ blood T cells between baseline and week 6. After ivuxolimab, more expanded clones were found on average in CD8+ T cells than in CD4+ T cells. The antigen specificity of the peripheral T cells that underwent clonal expansion was not determined. Low levels of normalized T-cell clonal expansion were also seen in some nonresponding patients. In the 0.1-3.0 mg/kg groups, partial responders had among the lowest normalized peripheral clonal expansion, particularly in CD8+ T cells.

The trial excluded patients who had a history of autoimmune disease or who were on systemic immunosuppression. Peripheral blood for TCR sequencing was collected from all dose cohorts at baseline, on cycle 4 day 1, and on cycle 7 day 1. The samples were taken from a phase I, first-in-human, multicenter, open-label dose-escalation trial of ivuxolimab. Adults with locally advanced or metastatic melanoma, renal cell carcinoma, hepatocellular carcinoma or head and neck squamous cell carcinoma were enrolled in the trial. CD4+ and CD8+ T cells were sorted separately from peripheral blood before TCR sequencing. Genomic DNA was extracted from sorted cells for sequencing of the TCRbeta CDR3 region. The immunoSEQ Assay was used for sequencing of TCRbeta CDR3 regions. Here the immuneACCESS table is served through TCRdb, limited to in-frame sequences with V and J called. Missing clones are a known gap in these copies; in checked studies unresolved V genes cover under half, and the rest lacks a known reason. Within this sample are 70,000 to 80,000 clones, with about 81% of them counted one time only. Roughly 4.7% of the sample belongs to the ten largest clones.

The TCR comes from an adult with an advanced solid tumor such as melanoma, head and neck, liver or kidney cancer. The sequences come from CD4+ or CD8+ T cells sorted from blood, collected in a trial of the OX40 agonist ivuxolimab. This chain joins TRBV14 to TRBJ1-2; the D segment could be TRBD1, given 6 matching bases. The CDR3 loop reads CASSQQGYTHHNYGYTF. The nucleotides read TGTGCCAGCAGCCAACAGGGGTACACCCACCACAACTATGGCTACACCTTC. Joined to the reference TRBV14 and TRBJ1-2 proteins, this CDR3 gives the full variable domain: EAGVTQFPSHSVIEKGQTVTLRCDPISGHDNLYWYRRVMGKEIKFLLHFVKESKQDESGMPNNRFLAERTGGTYSTLKVQPAELEDSGVYFCASSQQGYTHHNYGYTFGSGTRLTVV.